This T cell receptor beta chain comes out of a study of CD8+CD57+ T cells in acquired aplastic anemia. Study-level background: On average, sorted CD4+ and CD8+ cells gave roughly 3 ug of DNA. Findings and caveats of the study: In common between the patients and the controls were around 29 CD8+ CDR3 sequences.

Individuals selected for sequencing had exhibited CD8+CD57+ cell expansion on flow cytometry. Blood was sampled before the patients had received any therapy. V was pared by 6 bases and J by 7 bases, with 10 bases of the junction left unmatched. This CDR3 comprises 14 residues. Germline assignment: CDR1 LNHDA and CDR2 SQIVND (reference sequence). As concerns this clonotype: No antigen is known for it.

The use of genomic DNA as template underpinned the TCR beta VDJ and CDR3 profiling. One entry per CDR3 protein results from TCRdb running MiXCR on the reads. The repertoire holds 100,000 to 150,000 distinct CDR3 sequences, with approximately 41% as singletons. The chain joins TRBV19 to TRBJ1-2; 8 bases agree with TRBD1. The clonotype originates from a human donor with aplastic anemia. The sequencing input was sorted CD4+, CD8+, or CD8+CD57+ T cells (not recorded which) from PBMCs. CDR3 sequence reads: CASSPAGQGAGYTF. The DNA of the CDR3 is TGTGCCAGTAGCCCGGCGGGGCAGGGGGCTGGCTACACCTTC.